Shown below are 24 T cell receptor beta chains from a single sample sequenced in a study of T cell changes during pregnancy in multiple sclerosis. Method: immunoSEQ multiplex PCR; TCRdb's copy keeps in-frame clones and lacks some. The sample has about 110,000 clones; around 90% are singletons. This material consisted of peripheral blood, taken before pregnancy. The receptors were sampled from a female donor with multiple sclerosis, enrolled in a pregnancy study.

This clone was counted a few times. The chain couples TRBV5-1 to TRBJ1-2; possible D gene TRBD1, 5 bases. Deletions cut 1 base from V and 6 bases from J, with 16 bases between. Germline V gene sequence: CDR1 SGHRS, CDR2 YFSETQ. The CDR3 sequence is 15 residues long. The CDR3 is CASSLKEGQVDGYTF. The CDR3 DNA is TGCGCCAGCAGCTTGAAGGAGGGGCAGGTGGATGGCTACACCTTC.

The V and J genes are TRBV7-3 and TRBJ2-7, with 7 bases lining up with TRBD1. There are 14 residues in the CDR3. Germline V gives CDR1 SGHTA, CDR2 FQGTGA. J gave up 12 bases and V 2 bases, and 13 bases lay outside the gene matches. The DNA for the CDR3 is TGTGCCAGCAGCTTAGGAACCCTTCACAGGGGAGCGTACTTC. This encodes CASSLGTLHRGAYF.

J is TRBJ1-3 and V is TRBV28; D not certain. The CDR3 runs 15 residues. Per germline, CDR1 MDHEN and CDR2 SYDVKM. V gave up 3 bases and J gave up 0 bases, with 9 bases separating them. The CDR3 sequence is CASSLVMSSGNTIYF. In nucleotides, the CDR3 is TGTGCCAGCAGTTTGGTCATGAGCTCTGGAAACACCATATATTTT.

The chain joins TRBV5-1 to TRBJ1-4; a possible D gene is TRBD1 (5 bases). Germline V CDR1 and CDR2: SGHRS, YFSETQ. There are 15 residues in the CDR3. V lost 0 bases, J lost 7 bases, and 13 bases lay in between. The CDR3 DNA is TGCGCCAGCAGCTTGGGCGGGGACCGGGGTGAAAAACTGTTTTTT. Translated: CASSLGGDRGEKLFF.

This chain links TRBV7-2 with TRBJ2-7; 8 bases line up with TRBD2. The V gene's germline CDR1 is SGHTA and CDR2 FQGNSA. V was clipped by 6 bases and J by 5 bases; unmatched bases: 12. CDR3 length equals 15 residues. As DNA, the CDR3 is TGTGCCAGCAGACCACCGGGAGGGGGGCGCGACGAGCAGTACTTC. Its translation is CASRPPGGGRDEQYF.

This clone was recorded only once. The rearrangement joins TRBV7-2 to TRBJ1-3; no reliable D call. Trimming shortened V by 1 base and J by 2 bases, and 9 bases separated the two germline ends. This CDR3 is built from 15 residues. CDR1 is SGHTA, CDR2 FQGNSA, per germline. The CDR3, as DNA: TGTGCCAGCAGCTTAGACTTGCGGCCTGGAAACACCATATATTTT. Amino acid sequence: CASSLDLRPGNTIYF.

V usage is TRBV29-1 and J usage is TRBJ2-1, with 14 bases that match TRBD2. The CDR3 extends over 18 amino acids. Per the germline V gene, CDR1 is SQVTM and CDR2 is ANQGSEA. Trimming cost V 4 bases and J 9 bases; bases outside gene matches: 17. The CDR3 here is CSVVPGLAGVSQGGEQFF. The DNA of the CDR3 is TGCAGCGTTGTACCGGGACTAGCGGGAGTTTCCCAGGGTGGTGAGCAGTTCTTC.

This chain's CDR3 is CASSLGTKRDTDTQYF. Here the CDR3 DNA reads TGTGCCAGCAGCTTAGGAACGAAACGAGATACAGATACGCAGTATTTT. The chain combines TRBV7-7 with TRBJ2-3, with D hard to call. V lost 1 base to trimming and J lost 3 bases, with 14 bases between them. This CDR3 is built from 16 residues. Germline V gene lookup returns CDR1 SSHAT and CDR2 FNYEAQ (reference sequence).

The chain has TRBV19 and TRBJ1-5; TRBD1 aligns across 7 bases. CDR1 LNHDA and CDR2 SQIVND come from the germline V gene (reference sequence). The CDR3 contains 16 residues. V shed 5 bases and J 2 bases; nucleotides not matched to a gene: 9. The CDR3 sequence is CASSSYRGLRNQPQHF. The CDR3 bases are TGTGCCAGTAGTTCCTACAGGGGTTTGCGCAATCAGCCCCAGCATTTT.

The CDR3 bases are TGTGCCAGCAGTAGGGACAGGGGAAATCAGCCCCAGCATTTT. Translating it yields CASSRDRGNQPQHF. V is TRBV2 and J is TRBJ1-5; TRBD1 agrees at 10 bases. The CDR3 consists of 14 residues. V trimming: 5 bases; J trimming: 4 bases; junction bases outside the gene matches: 2. Germline assignment: CDR1 SNHLY and CDR2 FYNNEI.

The chain carries TRBV6-4 and TRBJ2-2; unclear D gene. Looked up from germline, CDR1 is MRHNA and CDR2 is SNTAGT. This CDR3 is 13 amino acids long. The V and J ends lost 0 bases and 4 bases respectively, with 3 bases between them. The CDR3 sequence is CASSDSSTGELFF. The CDR3 DNA is TGTGCCAGCAGTGACTCTAGCACCGGGGAGCTGTTTTTT.

V usage is TRBV5-6 and J usage is TRBJ2-5; D is perhaps TRBD1 (6 bases). The CDR3 runs 15 residues. Trimming shortened V by 3 bases and J by 4 bases, and 16 bases separated the two germline ends. Germline V gene data show CDR1 as SGHDT and CDR2 as YYEEEE. CDR3 coding DNA: TGTGCCAGCAGCTCCAGGGGTAGAGGGCGAGAGACCCAGTACTTC. Amino acids: CASSSRGRGRETQYF.

The rearrangement joins TRBV6-1 to TRBJ1-6; perhaps TRBD1 as D (6 bases). The germline gives CDR1 MNHNS, CDR2 SASEGT. This CDR3 has 13 amino acids. V lost 1 base to trimming and J lost 12 bases, with 10 bases between them. CDR3 nucleotides: TGTGCCAGCAGTGAAGGACAGGCGGTACCCCTCCACTTT. Translated: CASSEGQAVPLHF.

The chain has TRBV14 and TRBJ2-1; 9 nucleotides match TRBD2. With 2 bases clipped from V and 2 bases from J, the junction kept 7 bases outside the gene matches. The CDR3 sequence is 17 residues long. Per germline, CDR1 SGHDN and CDR2 FVKESK. DNA for the CDR3: TGTGCCAGCAGCCAACCTAAGCGGGAGGCGCCCTACAATGAGCAGTTCTTC. It translates to CASSQPKREAPYNEQFF.

The V call is TRBV11-3, the J call TRBJ2-5, with a tentative D call TRBD1 (5 bases). Trimming removed 2 bases from V and 1 base from J, with 11 bases in between. The CDR3 extends over 15 amino acids. The germline CDR1 and CDR2 sequences are SGHNT and YENEEA. The CDR3 is CASSLLGAPQETQYF. CDR3 sequence (DNA): TGTGCCAGCAGCTTATTAGGGGCCCCCCAAGAGACCCAGTACTTC.

This chain uses TRBV19 with TRBJ2-5; TRBD1 might be the D (6 bases). The J call is doubtful: the DNA matches TRBJ2-7 better. Germline assignment: CDR1 LNHDA and CDR2 SQIVND (reference sequence). This CDR3 has 15 residues. In DNA form, the CDR3 reads TGTGCCAGTAGTATACCGGGACAAGGATCCTACGAGCAGTACTTC. As protein: CASSIPGQGSYEQYF.

The chain has TRBV9 and TRBJ2-1; 8 bases agree with TRBD1. Germline trimming cut 3 bases from V and 7 bases from J; bases unmatched to any gene: 6. CDR1 is SGDLS, CDR2 YYNGEE, per germline. This CDR3 has 14 amino acids. This CDR3 is CASSAQTGVNEQFF. CDR3 DNA sequence: TGTGCCAGCAGCGCCCAGACAGGGGTGAATGAGCAGTTCTTC.

The rearrangement links TRBV7-3 to TRBJ2-3, with 11 bases that match TRBD2. Trimming took 2 bases from V and 3 from J; bases not matched to a gene: 4. Germline values: CDR1 SGHTA, CDR2 FQGTGA. The CDR3 length is 16 residues. The CDR3 DNA is TGTGCCAGCAGCTTAGGAGGGACTAGCGGTACAGATACGCAGTATTTT. Its translation is CASSLGGTSGTDTQYF.

The V gene is TRBV27, the J gene TRBJ2-1; 13 bases fit TRBD2. CDR1 and CDR2 from the germline V gene are MNHEY and SMNVEV (reference sequence). The CDR3 is 16 residues long. Trimming removed 4 bases from V and 3 bases from J; junction bases left unmatched: 3. CDR3 region: CASSSGLAGIYNEQFF. DNA of the CDR3: TGTGCCAGCAGTTCGGGACTAGCGGGAATCTACAATGAGCAGTTCTTC.

The V and J genes are TRBV27 and TRBJ1-5; tentative D call: TRBD1 (5 bases). V lost 4 bases to trimming and J lost 7 bases, with 26 bases between them. The CDR3 runs 18 residues. CDR1 and CDR2 from the germline V gene are MNHEY and SMNVEV (reference sequence). The CDR3 nucleotides read TGTGCCAGCAGTTATACCATCACCGGGAGGGGCACGGTGCAGCCCCAGCATTTT. Its translation is CASSYTITGRGTVQPQHF.

A remark on this clone: This specimen includes other DNA sequences encoding the same CDR3. This rearrangement joins TRBV18 to TRBJ2-7; D is perhaps TRBD2 (6 bases). The CDR3 consists of 13 residues. Germline V CDR1 and CDR2: KGHSH, LQKENI. Trimming removed 0 bases from V and 3 bases from J, with 6 bases in between. As DNA, the CDR3 is TGTGCCAGCTCACCACCGGGAGGCTACGAGCAGTACTTC. Translated: CASSPPGGYEQYF.

The CDR3 coding sequence is TGTGCCAGCAGTTTTGGGTTCTCGAAGACAGCTAACTACAATGAGCAGTTCTTC. Encoded protein: CASSFGFSKTANYNEQFF. The gene calls are TRBV28 and TRBJ2-1, with TRBD1 as a possible D gene (5 bases). The CDR3 contains 18 residues. Trimming cost V 3 bases and J 3 bases, with 21 bases left between them. Germline assignment: CDR1 MDHEN and CDR2 SYDVKM.

The CDR3 loop is CASSVLAGFQETQYF. The CDR3 nucleotides are TGTGCCAGCAGCGTACTAGCGGGTTTCCAAGAGACCCAGTACTTC. The chain joins TRBV9 to TRBJ2-5, with 8 bases fitting TRBD2. This CDR3 is built from 15 residues. The germline V gene encodes CDR1 SGDLS and CDR2 YYNGEE. J was trimmed by 1 base and V by 1 base; bases with no gene match: 3.

The rearrangement links TRBV19 to TRBJ1-4; D is perhaps TRBD1 (6 bases). Per the germline V gene, CDR1 is LNHDA and CDR2 is SQIVND (reference sequence). Trimming cost V 6 bases and J 0 bases, with 14 bases left between them. The CDR3 consists of 16 residues. CDR3 nucleotides: TGTGCCAGTAGACGAAGGGGGGGCGCAACTAATGAAAAACTGTTTTTT. Protein: CASRRRGGATNEKLFF.